The 14 T cell receptor beta chains below all came from one sample that was sequenced in a study of post-analysis software for immune sequencing data. Broader study findings: Four to six TRBV segments were more frequent in patients than controls; TRBV5-6, TRBV5-1 and TRBV20-1 belonged to this group.

The TCR beta cDNA libraries contained unique molecular identifiers. MiXCR was run by TCRdb on the PCR reads, yielding one entry per CDR3 protein. The repertoire has 700,000 to 900,000 distinct CDR3 sequences, roughly 46% of them found once; the top ten carry 4.9%. These receptors are not linked to any known antigen. Sequenced: blood. Every receptor here comes from a girl aged 5 to 17 with multiple sclerosis.

The chain has TRBV10-3 and TRBJ2-1; 7 nucleotides match TRBD2. The CDR3 is 16 residues long. CDR1 and CDR2 (germline): ENHRY, SYGVKD. V shed 0 bases, J shed 2 bases, and the junction held 4 bases outside the gene matches. The CDR3 nucleotides are TGTGCCATCAGTGAGTCGGCTAGCGGAGCCTACAATGAGCAGTTCTTC. This codes for CAISESASGAYNEQFF.

The chain couples TRBV27 to TRBJ1-3; maybe TRBD1 (5 bases). The germline CDR1 and CDR2 sequences are MNHEY and SMNVEV (reference sequence). Between the trimmed V and J ends, which lost 1 base and 1 base, there was a span of 11 bases. CDR3 length: 16 amino acids. The CDR3 is CASSLFSGLSGNTIYF. The CDR3 DNA reads TGTGCCAGCAGTTTATTCTCAGGGTTGTCTGGAAACACCATATATTTT.

This clonotype was picked up one time. The J gene is TRBJ2-7, the V gene TRBV24-1, with 7 bases that match TRBD2. V lost 6 bases, J lost 4 bases, and 5 bases stayed unmatched. This CDR3 is 13 amino acids long. Germline V gene data show CDR1 as KGHDR and CDR2 as SFDVKD. This CDR3 reads CATSPGEGYEQYF. The CDR3 DNA is TGTGCCACCAGTCCTGGGGAGGGTTACGAGCAGTACTTC.

This clonotype was detected ten times or more. The rearrangement links TRBV28 to TRBJ2-1, with D unresolved. Germline values: CDR1 MDHEN, CDR2 SYDVKM. Trimming took off 10 bases at V and 7 bases at J, with 14 bases between the two ends. CDR3 length equals 12 residues. In nucleotides, the CDR3 is TGTGCCACCTCAAAAATGGTTAATGAGCAGTTCTTC. It yields the protein CATSKMVNEQFF.

This clonotype was found a few times. The chain couples TRBV5-1 to TRBJ2-7; D is perhaps TRBD1 (5 bases). Germline V gives CDR1 SGHRS, CDR2 YFSETQ. The CDR3 loop spans 15 amino acids. The ends were cut back, 0 bases at V and 2 bases at J, with 12 bases in the middle. The CDR3 region is CASSLAAGKPYEQYF. In DNA, the CDR3 is TGCGCCAGCAGCTTGGCTGCAGGGAAACCCTACGAGCAGTACTTC.

In this sample, this clonotype turned up a few times. The V call is TRBV7-9, the J call TRBJ1-2; TRBD1 matches at 7 bases. This CDR3 is built from 14 residues. V trimming: 3 bases; J trimming: 4 bases; junction bases outside the gene matches: 5. The germline V gene has CDR1 SEHNR and CDR2 FQNEAQ (reference sequence). CDR3: CASSLGTATYGYTF. CDR3 nucleotides: TGTGCCAGCAGCTTGGGGACAGCTACCTATGGCTACACCTTC.

The table lists this clonotype with a few counts. The chain uses TRBV6-5 and TRBJ2-7, with D hard to call. Germline V gene sequence: CDR1 MNHEY, CDR2 SVGAGI. V shed 2 bases and J shed 3 bases, with 11 bases lying between them. CDR3 length equals 14 residues. Here the CDR3 reads CASSYRDGYYEQYF. The CDR3 bases are TGTGCCAGCAGTTACCGAGACGGGTACTACGAGCAGTACTTC.

The chain carries TRBV18 and TRBJ2-3; D unresolved. Looked up from germline, CDR1 is KGHSH and CDR2 is LQKENI. The V end was cut by 0 bases, the J end by 4 bases, with 8 bases between. This CDR3 contains 14 residues. CDR3 protein: CASSPPGKADTQYF. For the CDR3, the DNA is TGTGCCAGCTCACCACCCGGAAAGGCAGATACGCAGTATTTT.

A word on this clonotype: Relative to the germline gene, one junction end is altered; a read error may explain this. The genes are TRBV7-6 and TRBJ2-7, with TRBD1 as a possible D gene (5 bases). The CDR3 has 14 residues. From germline, CDR1 is SGHVS and CDR2 FNYEAQ. For the CDR3, the DNA is TGTGCCAACAGCTTACAGGTGAGCTCCTACGAGCAGTACTTC. The encoded protein is CANSLQVSSYEQYF.

V is TRBV27 and J is TRBJ2-3; 7 nucleotides align to TRBD2. The V segment lost 1 base and the J segment 6 bases; nucleotides outside the gene matches: 10. Germline V gene data show CDR1 as MNHEY and CDR2 as SMNVEV (reference sequence). This CDR3 is built from 16 residues. DNA for the CDR3: TGTGCCAGCAGTTTATTTGCGGGAGTGAGATCTGATACGCAGTATTTT. This translates into CASSLFAGVRSDTQYF.

This clonotype was detected a few times. This chain joins TRBV5-6 and TRBJ2-7; D is perhaps TRBD1 or TRBD2 (5 bases each). This CDR3 has 16 amino acids. V lost 3 bases and J lost 0, with 16 bases in between. The V gene's germline CDR1 is SGHDT and CDR2 YYEEEE. CDR3 residues: CASSSRGWGSSYEQYF. CDR3 sequence (DNA): TGTGCCAGCAGCTCCCGTGGGTGGGGGAGCTCCTACGAGCAGTACTTC.

The gene calls are TRBV5-5 and TRBJ2-7; TRBD1 might be the D (5 bases). This CDR3 region has 15 residues. V lost 5 bases and J lost 4, with 19 bases in between. Germline lookup yields CDR1 SGHKS and CDR2 YYEKEE (reference sequence). DNA for the CDR3: TGTGCCAGCAGTAGACCAACCCCCCAGGGATACGAGCAGTACTTC. Translating gives CASSRPTPQGYEQYF.

This clonotype was seen only a few times. The V and J genes are TRBV24-1 and TRBJ2-7; D is unclear. V lost 10 bases and J lost 7, with 16 bases in between. Germline V gene data show CDR1 as KGHDR and CDR2 as SFDVKD. The CDR3 length is 12 residues. CDR3 loop: CATSTPVGEQYF. The CDR3 nucleotides are TGTGCCACTTCGACTCCCGTGGGGGAGCAGTACTTC.

The rearrangement links TRBV5-1 to TRBJ2-7; D might be TRBD2 (5 bases). This CDR3 is built from 12 residues. The germline V and J ends were trimmed by 5 bases and 5 bases, with 11 bases remaining between them. Germline lookup yields CDR1 SGHRS and CDR2 YFSETQ. The CDR3 region has the DNA TGCGCCAGCAGGATACTCGGGGACGAGCAGTACTTC. Protein sequence: CASRILGDEQYF.